The 10 T cell receptor beta chains below come from one sample, sequenced in a study of blood T cell repertoires in COVID-19. TCRdb keeps only in-frame clones here, not all; method: immunoSEQ multiplex PCR. The top ten clones hold approximately 2.6% of a sample with under 250,000 clones, approximately 87% of them seen once. The sequenced material came from peripheral blood. All receptors come from a woman in her 70s with active or convalescent COVID-19.

V gene TRBV28 combines with J gene TRBJ2-3; perhaps TRBD2 as D (6 bases). The V gene's germline CDR1 is MDHEN and CDR2 SYDVKM. The CDR3 contains 18 residues. The V end lost 1 base, the J end lost 2 bases, and 19 bases lay between the germline ends. Written as DNA, the CDR3 is TGTGCCAGCAGTTTATCACCCGGAGGGGACGCTTTCACAGATACGCAGTATTTT. This encodes CASSLSPGGDAFTDTQYF.

DNA for the CDR3: TGTGCCAGCAGCTCGGGGGATGGCTACACCTTC. It is translated as CASSSGDGYTF. The chain combines TRBV12-3 or TRBV12-4 with TRBJ1-2; possibly TRBD1 for D (5 bases). The CDR3 is made up of 11 amino acids. V gave up 6 bases and J gave up 6 bases, with 8 bases separating them.

This clone was detected only once. The genes are TRBV11-2 and TRBJ1-6; 7 positions match TRBD1. With V trimmed by 6 bases and J by 5 bases, 7 bases remained unmatched. CDR3 size: 15 residues. Germline V gives CDR1 SGHAT, CDR2 FQNNGV. In DNA, the CDR3 is TGTGCCAGCAGTTCGACAGGGATGAATAATTCACCCCTCCACTTT. This codes for CASSSTGMNNSPLHF.

This chain uses TRBV7-2 with TRBJ2-3; 12 bases are a match to TRBD2. The CDR3 is 18 amino acids. Germline assignment: CDR1 SGHTA and CDR2 FQGNSA. V lost 4 bases to trimming and J lost 6 bases; unmatched junction nucleotides: 14. The CDR3, as DNA: TGTGCCAGCAGCTCCATACCCCTAGCGGGGGGGACAGTGGATACGCAGTATTTT. Amino acid sequence: CASSSIPLAGGTVDTQYF.

The V call is TRBV6-2 or TRBV6-3, the J call TRBJ2-3, with a weak D call TRBD1 (5 bases). The CDR3 length is 16 residues. CDR1 is MNHEY and CDR2 is SVGEGT in the germline V gene. V gave up 0 bases and J gave up 2 bases, with 12 bases separating them. The CDR3 loop reads CASSYSSGHLTDTQYF. The CDR3, as DNA: TGTGCCAGCAGTTACTCGAGTGGACACCTCACAGATACGCAGTATTTT.

The chain recombines TRBV7-7 with TRBJ2-5; D may be TRBD1 (6 bases). The germline V gene encodes CDR1 SSHAT and CDR2 FNYEAQ (reference sequence). The CDR3 contains 16 residues. V dropped 3 bases and J dropped 0 bases, with 14 bases sitting between them. Here the CDR3 DNA reads TGTGCCAGCAGCTTCAGTCCTACAGGGAACCAAGAGACCCAGTACTTC. This codes for CASSFSPTGNQETQYF.

V and J are TRBV7-2 and TRBJ1-1; D uncertain. Per germline, CDR1 SGHTA and CDR2 FQGNSA. With 3 bases removed from V and 1 base from J, the gap between germline ends came to 9 bases. There are 14 residues in the CDR3. CDR3 in DNA: TGTGCCAGCAGCTTTACGCGGAAGAACACTGAAGCTTTCTTT. Translating gives CASSFTRKNTEAFF.

The V and J genes are TRBV3-1 (or the pseudogene TRBV3-2) and TRBJ2-7; 7 nucleotides match TRBD1. CDR3 length: 15 amino acids. The J segment lost 4 bases and the V segment lost 4 bases, leaving 10 bases of the junction unmatched. Germline V gene data show CDR1 as LGHDT and CDR2 as YNNKEL (reference sequence). This CDR3 reads CASSRTSDRSYEQYF. As DNA, the CDR3 is TGTGCCAGCAGCCGCACTTCGGACAGGTCGTACGAGCAGTACTTC.

The chain has TRBV7-2 and TRBJ2-1; 11 bases agree with TRBD2. The V gene end was trimmed by 7 bases and the J gene end by 6 bases; junction bases not matched to a gene: 11. The germline V gene encodes CDR1 SGHTA and CDR2 FQGNSA. The CDR3 extends over 16 amino acids. The CDR3 region is CASTQTSGVWGNEQFF. CDR3 in DNA: TGTGCCAGCACCCAGACTAGCGGGGTGTGGGGCAATGAGCAGTTCTTC.

The rearrangement joins TRBV7-6 to TRBJ2-6; 10 bases line up with TRBD1. The CDR3 spans 17 residues. CDR1 SGHVS and CDR2 FNYEAQ come from the germline V gene. Trimming cost V 5 bases and J 3 bases; bases outside gene matches: 7. The CDR3 DNA sequence: TGTGCCAGCAGCCTAAGACAGGGGGCGGGTGGGGCCAACGTCCTGACTTTC. Protein sequence: CASSLRQGAGGANVLTF. Looking up the rest from reference TRBV7-6 and TRBJ2-6 gives the full variable domain: GAGVSQSPRYKVTKRGQDVALRCDPISGHVSLYWYRQALGQGPEFLTYFNYEAQQDKSGLPNDRFSAERPEGSISTLTIQRTEQRDSAMYRCASSLRQGAGGANVLTFGAGSRLTVL.